The clone carrying this T cell receptor (beta chain) has a handful of counts. The data were taken from a study of T-cell reconstitution after alpha-beta-depleted transplantation in children. In germline, CDR1 is DFQATT, CDR2 SNEGSKA (reference sequence). The CDR3 totals 17 residues. V dropped 0 bases and J dropped 1; count of bases not matched to a gene: 8. The TCRbeta library incorporated unique molecular identifiers. MiXCR, applied by TCRdb to the PCR reads, yields one record per CDR3 protein. This table has about 580,000 distinct CDR3 sequences, more than 20% appearing once. The sequence came from a boy younger than two who had a stem cell transplant for acute myeloid leukemia, so the T cells may come from the graft donor. Material: PBMCs, mostly from graft donor cells, obtained 360 days after TCRalphabeta/CD19-depleted stem cell transplant. The V and J genes are TRBV20-1 and TRBJ2-5, with TRBD2 matching over 10 bases. The CDR3 spells CSARDYRASGGQETQYF. DNA for the CDR3: TGCAGTGCTAGAGATTACAGAGCTAGCGGGGGCCAAGAGACCCAGTACTTC.